This TCR beta chain is from a study of blood T cells in healthy people across ages (dated by TCRdb to between 2014 and 2017). A note on the overall study: In model experiments, template switching captured about one uniquely barcoded TCR beta cDNA molecule for every two T cells. Using deep sequencing normalized with unique cDNA molecular identifiers, the study measured how TCR beta repertoire diversity changes with age. The donors were split into four age groups: young (average 16 years), middle-aged (39), aged (about 56) and long-lived (roughly 88). To avoid experimental bias, donors of different ages were distributed randomly across sequencing lanes. Using the same blood draw, the study looked at two additional independent replicas of 1 million unique cDNA reads for two donors, one aged 18 to 29 and the other aged 80 or older. Study-wide conclusions, independent of this receptor: Observed TCR beta diversity per million T cells fell roughly linearly with age, and a significant reduction was already apparent by age about 36. The CMV infection status of donors was not known, potentially confounding age-related changes in expanded clonotypes. Compared with the aged group, more naive CD4+ T cells, fewer expanded clones and increased TCR diversity were shown by the long-lived group, suggesting age selection. Since profiling was done on bulk unsorted PBMCs, naive and antigen-experienced compartments could not be conclusively compared. Estimates of total diversity from one million sequenced T cells were regarded as lower bounds and underestimates. There was a strong correlation between observed TCR beta diversity and the percentage of naive T cells measured by flow cytometry.

This clonotype came up a few times. Its antigen is currently not known. Base qualities were left out, and no much larger clone turns up one base away. Systemically healthy Caucasian individuals from Russia, 35 to 40 in total and aged roughly 6 to 100 years, were included as donors. About 10 milliliters of peripheral blood were collected from each donor into EDTA-treated Vacutainer tubes. Ficoll-Paque density-gradient centrifugation was used to isolate PBMCs, with at least 6.5 million per sample. Trizol reagent was used to extract total RNA from PBMCs, with at least 5.5 micrograms per sample. Naive CD45RAhigh/CD27high T cell percentages were measured by flow cytometry on a PBMC aliquot from every donor. V is shortened by 5 bases, J by 8 bases, and the region joining them spans 15 bases. CDR1 and CDR2 were assigned from the germline V gene as SGHTA and FQGTGA. The CDR3 runs 13 amino acids, cysteine and phenylalanine included. The DNA shown is the 39-base CDR3, in frame from base 1.

The library was prepared using 5' RACE. Sequencing relied on an Illumina HiSeq 2500. The second PCR ran for roughly 7 to 11 cycles and used a J-beta primer mix along with a sample-barcoded 5' primer. Each TCR beta cDNA molecule received a unique molecular identifier from a template-switch 5' adaptor carrying 12 random nucleotides. Each sample yielded at least 2.5 million CDR3-containing paired-end reads. First-strand cDNA synthesis was performed from all RNA using the Mint cDNA synthesis kit, with priming by a TRBC-specific oligonucleotide. Following uracil-DNA glycosylase treatment, a first 18-cycle PCR with universal primers M1SS and BC2_uni_R was performed on all cDNA. The paper's processing steps were these. For normalization, 1 million high-quality reads were randomly selected from each sample, with every read carrying a distinct molecular identifier. Instead of being binned into consensus sequences, reads with shared molecular identifiers were discarded. MiTCR, set to a Q25 quality threshold and the strictest error-elimination algorithm, was used for CDR3 identification, clonotype clustering and error correction. A nonparametric unseen species model with Euler transformation was used to estimate a lower bound on total TCR beta diversity. Using fastp at Q25 and MiXCR, TCRdb reprocessed the public reads and kept productive beta chains. Records with the same CDR3 protein are collapsed into one entry carrying the most frequent genes and DNA. TCRdb's processing, not the authors', yielded these V and J calls. The table for this sample lists roughly 900,000 distinct CDR3 sequences; around 48% of them were counted only once. Clones ranked in the top ten supply 13% of the sample.

Source material: blood. This receptor was taken from a man under 40 in good health. The rearrangement joined TRBV7-3 to TRBJ1-1; no D gene call is confident. The nucleotide sequence reads TGTGCCAGCAGCCCCGGCGGGGAGGACGAAGCTTTCTTT. This encodes CASSPGGEDEAFF.